The entry below gives a single T cell receptor beta chain sequence along with its context. Its recognized antigen is unknown. No much larger clonotype is one base removed from it; base qualities were not supplied. This record belongs to a study of cytomegalovirus exposure and HLA in healthy donors (dated by TCRdb to 2017 to 2019). Some background on the complete study: In an earlier analysis of several hundred of the donors, 250 to 350 Gb of sequence data and some 100 million unique TCR beta sequences from 150 million to 200 million T cells were reported. A later analysis re-analyzed previously published TCR beta repertoires from roughly 630 donors and added high-resolution HLA genotyping to study TCR occurrence patterns. A separate validation cohort of 100 to 150 different subjects was used in addition to the approximately 670-subject first cohort. Using immunosequencing, the study profiled T cell repertoires from about 610 subjects and related those repertoires to cytomegalovirus serostatus. A later genetic analysis used genome-wide SNP genotypes for about three fifths of the 666 donors, treating that subset as a discovery cohort. An earlier analysis of fewer than 700 of the donors applied high-throughput TCR beta sequencing to assess whether each TCR beta V gene segment acted as functional or pseudogenic. Because of strong linkage in the cohort, 5 or 6 DR-DQ haplotypes were treated as single units for association and clustering. High-throughput TCR immunosequencing, statistical association of individual TCRs with disease status, and machine learning were combined to predict cytomegalovirus infection status. Of the 300 to 400 genotyped donors, about 80% fell in the genetic ancestry cluster associated with self-reported Caucasian donors. On average, around 240,000 unique TCR beta nucleotide sequences were sequenced per donor among roughly 430 genotyped donors of the cohort, with about 19% of those sequences being non-productive. HLA typing included class I and class II loci at four-digit resolution. Typing coverage differed by locus: A, B, C, DRB1 and DQB1 were typed in roughly 620-630 donors, DQA1 in about 560, DPA1 in around 610, and DPB1 in just under 480. An early release that covered roughly 600 HLA-typed donors contained about 290 gigabases of sequencing data and roughly 84 million unique TCR sequences. All discovery cohort repertoires had been generated on a single sequencing platform. The study aimed to test whether signatures of past pathogen exposure could be identified by cataloging public T cell receptors. The later analysis used no new phenotypic data to find candidate immune exposures, relying instead on TCR beta sequences and their occurrence across donors. Donor age, sex, ethnicity and CMV serostatus were compiled alongside the repertoire data. Overall study results and their limits: When HLA alleles, especially DR and DQ, strongly co-occurred, attributing TCR associations to individual alleles was difficult. According to the authors, the approach could potentially be generalized to other disease states and immunological phenotypes. The cohort was sequenced for TCR beta chains only, and without alpha or paired-chain data the features that could be detected were limited. Because counts were too low, roughly 17 rarely observed V segments, including chromosome 9 orphons, were left out of the earlier analysis of some 640 of the donors. A later analysis found that most CMV-associated TCR beta chains appeared HLA-restricted, with HLA associations seemingly driven largely by CMV exposure. A later analysis reported that several top co-occurrence clusters appeared linked to parvovirus B19, influenza, CMV and Epstein-Barr virus. Correlated functional status among segregating V segments might reflect linkage disequilibrium, but an unknown experimental factor could not be ruled out. For the cohort, immune exposure information was limited to CMV serostatus. A later analysis found that TCR association rates varied across HLA loci, with DRB1 alleles showing the most associated TCRs and HLA-C alleles the fewest. A cluster of highly shared sequence variants was judged likely to be a technical artifact of the sequencing pipeline. The classifier was reported to diagnose cytomegalovirus status with high specificity and sensitivity in both the original and validation cohorts. At a false discovery rate of 0.05, a later analysis linked some 17,000 TCR beta sequences to specific HLA alleles. In an earlier analysis of around 500 of the donors, most TCR beta V segments appeared in productive rearrangements about 87% or about 30% of the time, broadly matching IMGT annotations. Most TCR sequences were observed very rarely across donors, whereas some public TCRs were present in many individuals. Because some donors lacked HLA typing at each locus, the association tests relied only on the typed subset. V-gene and J-gene trimming of TCR beta chains was associated with a missense DCLRE1C variant in a later genetic analysis, and the association was replicated in an independent cohort. A later analysis found that HLA-associated TCR beta chains were more clonally expanded and had lower generation probabilities than equally common non-associated chains. The presence/absence analyses assumed that sequencing depth was roughly uniform across donors, and that assumption may not be true. The study gave a list of some 150 TCR beta chains associated with cytomegalovirus. Compared with the roughly 600-donor mean, donors in an Asian-associated ancestry cluster had fewer N-insertions in productive TCRs, according to a later genetic analysis. Some IMGT-functional V segments, including TRBV6-2 and TRBV6-3, could not be distinguished by the 87-base-pair reads and were therefore excluded. In vitro tests confirmed that a few of the cytomegalovirus-associated TCR beta chains recognize cytomegalovirus antigens. A further reported finding was that TCR beta sequences accurately predicted the HLA-A and HLA-B alleles for most subjects in the first cohort.

Library creation used the immunoSEQ multiplex PCR assay. For the multiplex PCR, a mixture combining 60 forward primers for TCR Vbeta segments and 13 reverse primers for TCR Jbeta segments was used. The CDR3 region of rearranged TCR beta genes was amplified from genomic DNA with a multiplex PCR assay. The Illumina HiSeq System was used to sequence the amplified TCR beta libraries as 87-base-pair reads. The study's processing was this. A later analysis counted some 80 million unique TCR beta chains across the 670 or so repertoires, and around 9.9 million of these chains were shared by at least two donors. Raw reads were error-corrected and collapsed into unique sequences with a nearest-neighbor algorithm that merged closely related sequences to remove PCR and sequencing errors. CDR3 sequences were aligned to IMGT reference sequences to assign V, D and J gene segments. For a sequence to be retained, a match of at least six nucleotides was required to both a V gene segment and a J gene segment. A rearrangement was called productive if the CDR3 had no stop codons and remained in frame with V and J, and every other rearrangement was called non-productive. CDR3 was defined by IMGT convention, running from the second conserved V-encoded cysteine to the conserved J-encoded phenylalanine. Sequences without an unambiguous match to a single V gene segment were excluded from the earlier analysis of almost 600 of the donors. An earlier analysis of 587 of the donors called V segments functional above 56.7% productive rearrangements and segregating when the between-donor standard deviation exceeded 5%. To diagnose cytomegalovirus status from the catalog of TCR beta chain sequences, a statistical classification framework was built. V and J gene assignment, in a later analysis, came from comparing TCR nucleotide sequences with IMGT/GENE-DB human TR gene sequences. The TCRdist pipeline was used in a later analysis to assign CDR3 sequences and most-parsimonious VDJ recombination scenarios. In a later analysis, each TCR beta chain was defined by its CDR3 amino acid sequence together with its V-gene family, and reads without a unique V-gene family were excluded. As a way to deal with suspected cross-contamination and a sequencing artifact, a later analysis dropped nearly 600 nucleotide sequences that were highly shared and had low generation probability. In a later analysis, a clonal expansion index for each public chain was calculated from normalized within-repertoire ranks of inferred template counts. Generation probabilities in a later analysis came from a VDJ recombination model fitted to out-of-frame rearrangements, and those results were checked against IGoR. In a later analysis, TCR-TCR, TCR-HLA and TCR-CMV co-occurrence was scored with hypergeometric tests, and a repertoire-size bias correction was applied to TCR pairs. In a later analysis, false discovery rates were estimated by permuting HLA or CMV assignments 20 times. In a later analysis, co-occurring TCRs were grouped using DBSCAN, and TCRdist sequence similarity was added for clustering within HLA-allele-positive subsets. Repertoires with fewer than 30,000 or more than 120,000 public chains were left out of co-occurrence clustering, as were five repertoires with anomalous nucleotide sharing. This is the immuneACCESS table as TCRdb keeps it, with only in-frame sequences that have V and J called. A part of the clones is gone; compared with another copy, unresolved V genes explain less than half, and the rest is unexplained. V and J calls and clone size come straight from that table; D and trimming were deduced from the DNA. This sample has 150,000 to 200,000 clones in its table, and 65% to 80% of those were observed once. The top ten clones comprise approximately 2% of the sample.

In total, 630 or so healthy bone marrow donors made up the cohort. At the time of sampling, all cohort members were nominally healthy, though unrecorded immune exposures were likely present. The donor tested CMV seronegative, placing the donor among the roughly 350 seronegative members of the cohort. A peripheral blood sample was collected from each donor, and TCR beta sequencing was performed on peripheral blood mononuclear cells. The Qiagen DNeasy Blood Extraction Kit was used to extract genomic DNA from the blood cell samples. Sequences SQVTM (CDR1) and ANQGSEA (CDR2) are obtained from the germline V gene. V drops 3 bases and J drops 3 bases, leaving 11 bases in between. The CDR3 measures 13 amino acids from cysteine to phenylalanine. Only the CDR3 part of the read is kept: 39 bases, read in frame from the first base.

The chain couples TRBV29-1 to TRBJ1-1, with TRBD1 as a weak D call on 6 bases. The TCR sequence derives from a female donor in good health and CMV-seronegative. The material sequenced was PBMCs. The CDR3 reads CSVERGGDTEAFF. The nucleotide sequence reads as follows: TGCAGCGTTGAGAGGGGGGGGGACACTGAAGCTTTCTTT.